Below, one TCR beta chain is given with its context. Its matching antigen is unknown. Repertoires were generated with immunoSEQ multiplex PCR, while TCRdb's copy carries only in-frame clones and drops some. This repertoire shows 100,000 to 150,000 clones, over 90% found once; its top ten account for about 5%. This specimen comes from a study of T cell responses to AZD1222 COVID-19 vaccine. Study information: Recipients boosted at about 4 weeks or about 12 weeks are pooled.

Study-wide results and caveats: Clonal diversity was possibly underestimated, and white British individuals and females predominated among donors. Baseline antibody screening turned up just a handful of seropositive AZD1222 recipients.

V gave up 3 bases and J gave up 2 bases, with 19 bases separating them. The CDR3 consists of 17 residues. Germline CDR1 reads SGHVS; CDR2 reads FQNEAQ. This TCR was recovered from an adult in good health. This sample comprised peripheral blood, obtained on day 0 of AZD1222 vaccination. The V gene is TRBV7-8, the J gene TRBJ1-1, with D perhaps matching TRBD1 (6 bases). The CDR3 coding sequence is TGTGCCAGCAGCTTGAACCCACCGGGACAAACCAACACTGAAGCTTTCTTT. This codes for CASSLNPPGQTNTEAFF.